This is a list of T cell receptor beta chains from one sample in a study of blood T cell repertoires in COVID-19. The table came from immunoSEQ multiplex PCR; TCRdb's copy has only in-frame clones and leaves some out. Of over 65,000 clones listed, roughly 81% are singletons. Sequenced sample: peripheral blood. The receptors come from a human donor in a cohort sampled during active COVID-19. CDR3s include the opening cysteine and the closing phenylalanine or tryptophan. The D gene is left open where the match is weak. Size is stated for part of the rows, as once, few or many counts, or as a class when the clone is expanded.

CDR3nt	CDR3aa	abundance	v_gene	j_gene	d_gene
TGTGCCAGCAGCAAAGGGGTGCTAGTGGGCAATCAGCCCCAGCATTTT	CASSKGVLVGNQPQHF	.	TRBV21-1	TRBJ1-5	.
TGTGCCAGCAGCGTGGGGGGAGTGGACAATGAGCAGTTCTTC	CASSVGGVDNEQFF	.	TRBV9	TRBJ2-1	.
TGTGCCAGCAGCTTAGATCGGGGCGGGAGGGCCGCCGAGCAGTACTTC	CASSLDRGGRAAEQYF	.	TRBV7-9	TRBJ2-7	TRBD2
TGTGCCAGCAGCCGGGACAGACCGATAGAGGCCCAGCATTTT	CASSRDRPIEAQHF	few	TRBV28	TRBJ1-5	TRBD1
TGTGCCACCAGTGACCCTCCGGGAGATACGCAGTATTTT	CATSDPPGDTQYF	.	TRBV24-1	TRBJ2-3	.
TGTGCCAGCTCAAAAGGGACAGGGGGTACTGAAGCTTTCTTT	CASSKGTGGTEAFF	.	TRBV18	TRBJ1-1	TRBD1
TGCGCCAGCAGCCAAGTCTCGTCGTTCGGGGGGTCCTACGAGCAGTACTTC	CASSQVSSFGGSYEQYF	.	TRBV4-1	TRBJ2-7	TRBD2
TGCGCCAGCAGCTTCAACAGGGTTGGGGAGACCCAGTACTTC	CASSFNRVGETQYF	.	TRBV5-1	TRBJ2-5	.
TGTGCCAGCAGCTTAATCACAGGGGGCGGCAATGAGCAGTTCTTC	CASSLITGGGNEQFF	once	TRBV7-9	TRBJ2-1	TRBD1
TGTGCCATCAGTGAGCCGGGACAGGACGCAGATACGCAGTATTTT	CAISEPGQDADTQYF	.	TRBV10-3	TRBJ2-3	TRBD1
TGTGCCTGGACTAGCGTAGCGGGTACCGGGGAGCTGTTTTTT	CAWTSVAGTGELFF	once	TRBV30	TRBJ2-2	TRBD2
TGTGCCAGCAGTTACTCAGCAGCGGATGTTTCCTACGAGCAGTACTTC	CASSYSAADVSYEQYF	.	TRBV6-2/TRBV6-3	TRBJ2-7	.
TGTGCCAGCAGTGCTACCGGACTATCCTACGAGCAGTACTTC	CASSATGLSYEQYF	.	TRBV25-1	TRBJ2-7	.
TGTGCCAGCAGCCAGCGACAGGGGCGCCTGGCTCCAGCTTTCTTT	CASSQRQGRLAPAFF	.	TRBV14	TRBJ1-1	TRBD1
TGTGCCACTACTTCAGGGACAGATACGCAGTATTTT	CATTSGTDTQYF	.	TRBV28	TRBJ2-3	.
TGTGCCAGCAGCGTAGGAGGGGGTAGCTATGGCTACACCTTC	CASSVGGGSYGYTF	once	TRBV9	TRBJ1-2	.
TGTGCCAGCAGTGGGGGGTGGGGCTTTGGCTACACCTTC	CASSGGWGFGYTF	.	TRBV28	TRBJ1-2	.
TGTGCCAGCAGTTGGCTACTAGCGGGAGGTGGCGGGGAGCTGTTTTTT	CASSWLLAGGGGELFF	.	TRBV28	TRBJ2-2	TRBD2
TGTGCCAGCAGCTTTGGCAGGGAAGGCTACGAGCAGTACTTC	CASSFGREGYEQYF	.	TRBV5-4	TRBJ2-7	.
TGTGCCACCAGCAGAGATCTTGGCACCAATCAGCCCCAGCATTTT	CATSRDLGTNQPQHF	.	TRBV15	TRBJ1-5	.
TGTGCCAGCAGCTCCGGGACTACCATCGTCTTC	CASSSGTTIVF	.	TRBV5-4	TRBJ2-7	TRBD2
TGTGCCAGCAGTAGGGGTTACGATGAGCAGTTCTTC	CASSRGYDEQFF	.	TRBV12-3/TRBV12-4	TRBJ2-1	.
TGTGCCAGCAGCTTCGGCGGGGGGACCGGGGAGCTGTTTTTT	CASSFGGGTGELFF	.	TRBV7-3	TRBJ2-2	TRBD2
TGTGCCAGCAGCTATCTAGCGGGAGGGAGCTCCTACAATGAGCAGTTCTTC	CASSYLAGGSSYNEQFF	.	TRBV7-2	TRBJ2-1	TRBD2
TGTGCCAGCAGTCCCCGGACTGATCCCAATGAGCAGTTCTTC	CASSPRTDPNEQFF	.	TRBV27	TRBJ2-1	.
TGTGCCAGCAGTCCACAACAGGGAACTATCCCTTACGAGCAGTACTTC	CASSPQQGTIPYEQYF	few	TRBV28	TRBJ2-7	.
TGTGCCAGCAGTTTTATGGGGAGCTATGGCTACACCTTC	CASSFMGSYGYTF	.	TRBV28	TRBJ1-2	.
TGTGCCAGCAGTTTGAGGACAGACAAAACTTTCTTT	CASSLRTDKTFF	.	TRBV28	TRBJ1-1	.
TGTGCCAGCAGCTTACTAGCGGGACCAGATACGCAGTATTTT	CASSLLAGPDTQYF	.	TRBV7-2	TRBJ2-3	TRBD2
TGCGCCAGCAGCTTGGCCTCTGGGGGGGACCCTGGCTACACCTTC	CASSLASGGDPGYTF	.	TRBV5-1	TRBJ1-2	.
TGTGCCAGCAGCCTGGGTGCGGGGGGTGTTCAGCCCCAGCATTTT	CASSLGAGGVQPQHF	.	TRBV7-2	TRBJ1-5	.
TGTGCCAGCAGTCCTCAGGGCCTTAGCACAGATACGCAGTATTTT	CASSPQGLSTDTQYF	.	TRBV6-6	TRBJ2-3	.
TGTGCCAGCAGTGAAATGGCGGGAATAGAGACCCAGTACTTC	CASSEMAGIETQYF	.	TRBV2	TRBJ2-5	.
TGTGCCAGCAGTCGGACTGAAGCTTTCTTT	CASSRTEAFF	few	TRBV28	TRBJ1-1	.
TGTGCCAGCAGCTACGCCCCCTTAGGCGGAAGCGGGGAGCTGTTTTTT	CASSYAPLGGSGELFF	.	TRBV7-2	TRBJ2-2	.
TGTGCCAGCAGCTTCCCAGGGATTGGCAAGACCCAGTACTTC	CASSFPGIGKTQYF	few	TRBV7-9	TRBJ2-5	.
TGTGCCTGGAGTCTGCCCCTCCGGGACAGGCGCCCCCACACCTTC	CAWSLPLRDRRPHTF	.	TRBV30	TRBJ1-2	TRBD1
TGTGCCAGCAGAGGGGGGACAGGGACCTACGAGCAGTACTTC	CASRGGTGTYEQYF	once	TRBV6-5	TRBJ2-7	TRBD1
TGCGCCAGCAGCCAAGAGCGTCCTCCGGGACAGGGGGATAACTATGGCTACACCTTC	CASSQERPPGQGDNYGYTF	.	TRBV4-1	TRBJ1-2	TRBD1
TGTGCCAGCAGAGACACAGGGTTCGAGCAGTACTTC	CASRDTGFEQYF	.	TRBV7-9	TRBJ2-7	.
TGTGCCAGCAGTTTATTGTACAGGGCAGACGGGGAGCTGTTTTTT	CASSLLYRADGELFF	few	TRBV28	TRBJ2-2	.
TGCGCCAGCAGCCCTGCTCTAGCGGGCTACGAGCAGTACTTC	CASSPALAGYEQYF	.	TRBV5-1	TRBJ2-7	TRBD2
TGTGCCAGCAGTACCCTAGGAGGACACGAGCAGTACTTC	CASSTLGGHEQYF	once	TRBV28	TRBJ2-7	.
TGTGCCAGCAGCTTAACGGACAGTTGGCCCTACGAGCAGTACTTC	CASSLTDSWPYEQYF	.	TRBV5-5	TRBJ2-7	.
TGTGCCAGCTCCCGGACTAAACAAGAGACCCAGTACTTC	CASSRTKQETQYF	.	TRBV18	TRBJ2-5	.
TGCGCCAGCAGCTTGGACAGTGTGGGCCATGAGCAGTTCTTC	CASSLDSVGHEQFF	.	TRBV5-1	TRBJ2-1	.
TGTGCCAGTAGTACACAACAGGGTGCGGGAAACATTCAGTACTTC	CASSTQQGAGNIQYF	once	TRBV19	TRBJ2-4	.
TGTGCCATCAGTGAGGACGAGACACAGCCCCAGCATTTT	CAISEDETQPQHF	few	TRBV10-3	TRBJ1-5	.
TGTGCTAGTGCCGACCCCGGACAGACTGAAGCTTTCTTT	CASADPGQTEAFF	.	TRBV12-5	TRBJ1-1	.
TGTGCCAGCAGTTTCACTAGCGGGGCCTACAATGAGCAGTTCTTC	CASSFTSGAYNEQFF	once	TRBV6-5	TRBJ2-1	TRBD2
TGTGCCAGCAGTTTAGCCGGACCGGGGTACAATGAGCAGTTCTTC	CASSLAGPGYNEQFF	.	TRBV28	TRBJ2-1	.